Reported below is one T cell receptor (beta chain). These data originate in a study of blood T cell repertoires in COVID-19. Study summary: Samples taken during acute and convalescent COVID-19 were collected in the United States, Italy and Spain.

Authors' methods: Estimation of nucleated cell counts was performed using reference gene primer amplification. The repertoire was sequenced with immunoSEQ multiplex PCR; TCRdb's copy has only in-frame clones and lacks some. The DNA gave D and trimming, while V, J and clone size come from that table. Here the sample spans about 120,000 clones, roughly four fifths being singletons. V lost 6 bases to trimming and J lost 5 bases, with 18 bases between them. Germline CDR1 MNHEY, CDR2 SMNVEV (reference sequence). CDR3 length: 15 residues. The genes are TRBV27 and TRBJ2-3, with D uncertain. Sequenced sample: peripheral blood. This clonotype was obtained from a young man with COVID-19, enrolled during active disease. CDR3 DNA sequence: TGTGCCAGCAGCCTACTCAATCCCCTTCGAGATACGCAGTATTTT. The encoded protein is CASSLLNPLRDTQYF.